Each of the 12 T cell receptor beta chains below was sequenced from the same sample in a study of cytomegalovirus exposure and HLA in healthy donors. The study ran its PCR with 60 Vbeta and 13 Jbeta primers. The assay was immunoSEQ multiplex PCR, and TCRdb's table has in-frame clones only and misses some. The sample gives over 150,000 clones, 65% to 90% of which show up once; approximately 2.1% is in the top ten. Sequences were obtained from PBMCs. These receptors came from a male donor in good health and CMV-seronegative.

The chain has TRBV15 and TRBJ1-5; D may be TRBD1 (5 bases). CDR3 size: 13 residues. The V gene lost 5 bases and the J gene lost 7 bases, with 12 bases spanning the gap. CDR1 and CDR2 from the germline V gene are LNHNV and YYDKDF (reference sequence). CDR3 sequence (DNA): TGTGCCACCAGCCGACAGCACAAACAGCCCCAGCATTTT. It specifies CATSRQHKQPQHF.

This clone was seen only once. The chain has TRBV7-9 and TRBJ2-5; TRBD2 agrees at 8 bases. CDR1 SEHNR and CDR2 FQNEAQ come from the germline V gene (reference sequence). This CDR3 is 15 amino acids long. The J segment lost 6 bases and the V segment lost 5 bases, leaving 11 bases of the junction unmatched. In DNA form, the CDR3 reads TGTGCCAGCAGCCCAAGTACCGGGGGGGGGCAGACCCAGTACTTC. Protein product: CASSPSTGGGQTQYF.

J is TRBJ1-1 and V is TRBV7-2; maybe TRBD1 (6 bases). V was cut by 5 bases and J by 4 bases, with 17 bases left in between. The CDR3 loop spans 15 amino acids. Germline CDR1 is SGHTA and CDR2 is FQGNSA. CDR3 nucleotides: TGTGCCAGCAGCCGCAGGGGAGGGGAGGGCACTGAAGCTTTCTTT. Its protein is CASSRRGGEGTEAFF.

The chain uses TRBV9 and TRBJ2-7; TRBD1 matches at 8 bases. Germline trimming cut 0 bases from V and 4 bases from J; bases unmatched to any gene: 6. Germline values: CDR1 SGDLS, CDR2 YYNGEE. This CDR3 spans 15 amino acids. In nucleotides, the CDR3 is TGTGCCAGCAGCGTAGGGACAGGGTCCTTATACGAGCAGTACTTC. This encodes CASSVGTGSLYEQYF.

V and J are TRBV7-9 and TRBJ2-1; 8 bases align to TRBD1. The CDR3 totals 18 residues. Looked up from germline, CDR1 is SEHNR and CDR2 is FQNEAQ (reference sequence). V trimming: 5 bases; J trimming: 1 base; junction bases outside the gene matches: 13. This CDR3 reads CASSPRTGLLQSYNEQFF. DNA for the CDR3: TGTGCCAGCAGCCCCCGGACAGGGCTCTTACAGTCCTACAATGAGCAGTTCTTC.

In the case of this clone: Within the sample, other DNA sequences also encode this same CDR3. This chain joins TRBV5-4 and TRBJ2-5; TRBD2 matches at 13 bases. V gave up 4 bases and J gave up 5 bases; unmatched junction bases: 2. CDR1 and CDR2 from the germline V gene are SGHNT and YYREEE (reference sequence). The CDR3 is 14 amino acids. As DNA, the CDR3 is TGTGCCAGCAGCCTGACTAGCGGGGGGGAGACCCAGTACTTC. It encodes CASSLTSGGETQYF.

The V call is TRBV9, the J call TRBJ2-7, with 10 bases matching TRBD1. This CDR3 is built from 14 residues. The V gene's germline CDR1 is SGDLS and CDR2 YYNGEE. Unmatched junction bases numbered 1, after V lost 2 bases and J lost 2 bases. CDR3 bases: TGTGCCAGCAGCGTCGGACAGGGGGCCTACGAGCAGTACTTC. The encoded protein is CASSVGQGAYEQYF.

J is TRBJ1-1 and V is TRBV5-6; D is unresolved. The ends were cut back, 2 bases at V and 4 bases at J, with 6 bases in the middle. From germline, CDR1 is SGHDT and CDR2 YYEEEE. The CDR3 extends over 12 amino acids. The CDR3 here is CASSLLITEAFF. The CDR3 region has the DNA TGTGCCAGCAGCTTACTCATCACTGAAGCTTTCTTT.

V is TRBV5-5 and J is TRBJ1-1; unclear D gene. The CDR3 has 16 amino acids. Per germline, CDR1 SGHKS and CDR2 YYEKEE (reference sequence). The germline V and J ends were trimmed by 0 bases and 7 bases, with 19 bases remaining between them. For the CDR3, the DNA is TGTGCCAGCAGCTTGGCGGGGAGTTTTGTCGACGGTGAAGCTTTCTTT. As protein: CASSLAGSFVDGEAFF.

This rearrangement joins TRBV5-6 to TRBJ1-2; 11 positions agree with TRBD1. V gave up 3 bases and J gave up 8 bases; unmatched junction bases: 3. Germline loops: CDR1 SGHDT, CDR2 YYEEEE. The CDR3 runs to 13 residues. CDR3 sequence (DNA): TGTGCCAGCAGCTGGACAGGGGGCGAGGGCTACACCTTC. This encodes CASSWTGGEGYTF.

This clone showed up just once. V gene TRBV7-9 combines with J gene TRBJ1-4, with 9 bases matching TRBD1. The V gene end was trimmed by 5 bases and the J gene end by 8 bases; junction bases not matched to a gene: 6. The CDR3 contains 14 residues. Germline V gene sequence: CDR1 SEHNR, CDR2 FQNEAQ (reference sequence). The DNA of the CDR3 is TGTGCCAGCAGCATGGGACAGGGTCGCGAAAAACTGTTTTTT. Amino acids: CASSMGQGREKLFF. The full variable domain, rest sourced from reference TRBV7-9 and TRBJ1-4, is DTGVSQNPRHKITKRGQNVTFRCDPISEHNRLYWYRQTLGQGPEFLTYFQNEAQLEKSRLLSDRFSAERPKGSFSTLEIQRTEQGDSAMYLCASSMGQGREKLFFGSGTQLSVL.

V is TRBV6-1 and J is TRBJ2-7, with D perhaps matching TRBD1 (6 bases). The CDR3 consists of 12 residues. The V end was cut by 7 bases, the J end by 5 bases, with 12 bases between. Germline assignment: CDR1 MNHNS and CDR2 SASEGT. As DNA, the CDR3 is TGTGCCAGCAAATCACAGGGCCACGAGCAGTACTTC. Its protein product is CASKSQGHEQYF.